This T cell receptor (beta chain) is from a study of Graves' ophthalmopathy and Graves' hyperthyroidism. This clonotype was found many times. Its antigen is currently unknown. If patients had other autoimmune diseases, uncontrolled infections, pregnancy or lactation, they were excluded. Diagnostic conclusions were grounded in clinical symptoms, serum thyroxine, TRAb, thyroid ultrasound and orbital computed tomography. RNA transcripts served as template for amplifying TCR beta CDR3 sequences. First-round RT-PCR used HTBI primers; second-round multiplex PCR followed. TCRdb processed the multiplex PCR reads anew with MiXCR; each CDR3 protein has one entry. The data contain 580,000 or so distinct CDR3 sequences, 39% of them singletons. There are 13 residues in the CDR3. Trimming shortened V by 5 bases and J by 1 base, and 8 bases separated the two germline ends. Germline lookup yields CDR1 LNHDA and CDR2 SQIVND (reference sequence).

Findings and caveats of the study: Thyroid clonotypes that were expanded above 0.001 frequency mostly also appeared in blood. The model reached 65% to 71% sensitivity and roughly 76% specificity for predicting ophthalmopathy progression.

Material: peripheral blood or thyroid tissue (not recorded which). This clonotype was sampled from an adult man with Graves' hyperthyroidism. The gene calls are TRBV19 and TRBJ1-1; D is undetermined. The CDR3 loop is CASSFLTNTEAFF. The DNA of the CDR3 is TGTGCCAGTAGTTTTCTGACGAACACTGAAGCTTTCTTT. The full variable domain, its missing parts supplied by reference TRBV19 and TRBJ1-1, is DGGITQSPKYLFRKEGQNVTLSCEQNLNHDAMYWYRQDPGQGLRLIYYSQIVNDFQKGDIAEGYSVSREKKESFPLTVTSAQKNPTAFYLCASSFLTNTEAFFGQGTRLTVV.